This is a list of T cell receptor beta chains from one sample in a study of cytomegalovirus exposure and HLA in healthy donors. Measured with immunoSEQ multiplex PCR; TCRdb has only the in-frame clones, and not every one. The top ten clones hold about 3.8% of a sample with some 170,000 clones, around 83% of them seen once. Sample: PBMCs. These receptors were obtained from a man aged 50 to 60 in good health and CMV-seropositive. The CDR3 runs from the conserved cysteine through the conserved F or W. The order of the fields is V gene, clone size, J gene, D gene, CDR3 protein, CDR3 DNA. The D gene is left open where the match is weak. Not every row has a clone size; where given, it reads once, few, many or a size class.

TRBV5-4,NA,TRBJ2-5,NA,CASSLPSPETQYF,TGTGCCAGCAGCTTGCCGTCTCCCGAGACCCAGTACTTC
TRBV2,NA,TRBJ1-1,TRBD1,CASSELGTEAAFF,TGTGCCAGCAGTGAATTAGGGACAGAGGCAGCTTTCTTT
TRBV27,NA,TRBJ1-6,NA,CASSRANSPLHF,TGTGCCAGCAGCAGGGCTAATTCACCCCTCCACTTT
TRBV9,NA,TRBJ2-5,TRBD2,CASSVGGSGSSQETQYF,TGTGCCAGCAGCGTAGGGGGGAGCGGGAGCAGTCAAGAGACCCAGTACTTC
TRBV13,once,TRBJ2-3,TRBD2,CASSPPPGLAAVHTQYF,TGTGCCAGCAGCCCCCCCCCAGGACTAGCGGCAGTACATACGCAGTATTTT
TRBV28,NA,TRBJ2-6,TRBD1,CASKRDRSSSGANVLTF,TGTGCCAGCAAAAGGGACAGGTCCAGCTCTGGGGCCAACGTCCTGACTTTC
TRBV27,NA,TRBJ2-1,NA,CASSLTRGSYNEQFF,TGTGCCAGCAGTTTAACCCGGGGTTCCTACAATGAGCAGTTCTTC
TRBV19,NA,TRBJ2-1,TRBD2,CASSPEGLARNEQFF,TGTGCCAGTAGTCCCGAGGGACTAGCGCGCAATGAGCAGTTCTTC
TRBV6-5,few,TRBJ1-5,TRBD1,CASSGTGNQPQHF,TGTGCCAGCAGTGGGACAGGAAATCAGCCCCAGCATTTT
TRBV6-5,NA,TRBJ2-7,NA,CASNRRQNYEQYF,TGTGCCAGCAATAGGAGGCAGAACTACGAGCAGTACTTC
TRBV7-2,NA,TRBJ2-5,NA,CASSLGDIETQYF,TGTGCCAGCAGCTTAGGGGACATAGAGACCCAGTACTTC
TRBV14,NA,TRBJ1-5,NA,CASSQDYGSRDKYSNQPQHF,TGTGCCAGCAGCCAAGACTATGGAAGCCGGGACAAGTATAGCAATCAGCCCCAGCATTTT
TRBV29-1,NA,TRBJ1-1,TRBD1,CSGRQGENTEAFF,TGCAGCGGCCGACAGGGTGAGAACACTGAAGCTTTCTTT
TRBV18,few,TRBJ2-1,TRBD2,CASSPPSSGEQFF,TGTGCCAGCTCACCACCGTCTAGCGGAGAGCAGTTCTTC
TRBV7-9,NA,TRBJ2-1,TRBD1,CSSSLEQGSQQFF,TGTTCCAGCAGCTTAGAACAGGGGAGTCAGCAGTTCTTC
TRBV6-1,NA,TRBJ1-2,NA,CASSESRYGYTF,TGTGCCAGCAGTGAGTCGAGGTATGGCTACACCTTC
TRBV27,NA,TRBJ2-3,NA,CASSQGWRDTQYF,TGTGCCAGCAGTCAGGGTTGGAGAGATACGCAGTATTTT
TRBV6-5,NA,TRBJ1-5,NA,CASSFGEAWPQHF,TGTGCCAGCAGTTTCGGGGAAGCGTGGCCCCAGCATTTT
TRBV6-1,NA,TRBJ2-1,TRBD2,CASRGLAGANEQFF,TGTGCCAGCAGAGGACTAGCGGGAGCCAATGAGCAGTTCTTC
TRBV7-9,NA,TRBJ2-1,NA,CASERIDPVEQFF,TGTGCCAGCGAGCGAATTGATCCGGTTGAGCAGTTCTTC
TRBV19,NA,TRBJ1-6,TRBD1,CTYRGSSPLHF,TGTACCTACAGGGGGAGTTCACCCCTCCACTTT
TRBV28,NA,TRBJ2-7,NA,CASSLIVEGLLSYEQYF,TGTGCCAGCAGTTTAATTGTGGAGGGACTCCTTTCTTACGAGCAGTACTTC
TRBV7-2,NA,TRBJ1-1,TRBD1,CASSHRTGKNTEAFF,TGTGCCAGCAGCCACCGGACAGGGAAGAACACTGAAGCTTTCTTT
TRBV11-2,NA,TRBJ2-5,TRBD1,CASSLQGTAEETQYF,TGTGCCAGCAGCCTACAAGGGACAGCGGAAGAGACCCAGTACTTC
TRBV10-3,NA,TRBJ1-1,NA,CATLTTGTEAFF,TGTGCCACCCTGACGACAGGAACTGAAGCTTTCTTT
TRBV19,NA,TRBJ2-1,NA,CASNGGSPYNEQFF,TGTGCCAGTAACGGAGGATCCCCCTACAATGAGCAGTTCTTC
TRBV2,once,TRBJ2-7,NA,CASTPLQVSYEQYF,TGTGCCAGCACCCCATTACAGGTATCCTACGAGCAGTACTTC
TRBV5-1,NA,TRBJ1-2,NA,CASSLSRDMSDGYTF,TGCGCCAGCAGCCTCAGCAGGGATATGAGCGATGGCTACACCTTC
TRBV10-3,NA,TRBJ2-1,NA,CAIRLTDSYNEQFF,TGTGCCATCAGGTTGACCGACAGTTACAATGAGCAGTTCTTC
TRBV2,NA,TRBJ1-1,NA,CASTRTVSNTEAFF,TGTGCCAGCACCAGGACAGTGTCAAACACTGAAGCTTTCTTT
TRBV2,NA,TRBJ2-7,TRBD1,CASSVQGAHEQYF,TGTGCCAGCAGTGTTCAGGGGGCCCACGAGCAGTACTTC
TRBV5-4,NA,TRBJ1-2,NA,CASAAEGGESYGYTF,TGTGCCAGCGCCGCGGAGGGGGGGGAGAGCTATGGCTACACCTTC
TRBV25-1,once,TRBJ2-7,TRBD1,CASGKTGLYEQYF,TGTGCCAGTGGGAAGACAGGGTTATACGAGCAGTACTTC
TRBV6-5,once,TRBJ2-7,NA,CASSYLAASSYEQYF,TGTGCCAGCAGTTACCTGGCGGCCAGCTCCTACGAGCAGTACTTC
TRBV5-1,NA,TRBJ1-3,NA,CASSLTAGRKDSGNTIYF,TGCGCCAGCAGCTTGACGGCAGGGCGTAAGGACTCTGGAAACACCATATATTTT
TRBV7-2,NA,TRBJ2-1,NA,CASSPWGGASSEQFF,TGTGCCAGCAGCCCCTGGGGGGGGGCCTCGTCTGAGCAGTTCTTC
TRBV28,NA,TRBJ1-2,TRBD1,CASSSYRGTNYGYTF,TGTGCCAGCAGTTCCTACAGGGGGACTAACTATGGCTACACCTTC
TRBV2,NA,TRBJ1-6,NA,CASSERTLSSYNSPLHF,TGTGCCAGCAGTGAGCGGACTTTGAGCTCCTATAATTCACCCCTCCACTTT
TRBV7-3,NA,TRBJ2-7,NA,CASSQGSGSYEQYF,TGTGCCAGCAGCCAAGGCTCCGGGTCCTACGAGCAGTACTTC
TRBV27,NA,TRBJ2-2,TRBD2,CASSIGLAGGRTGELFF,TGTGCCAGCAGCATCGGACTAGCGGGGGGGCGCACCGGGGAGCTGTTTTTT
TRBV9,few,TRBJ2-1,NA,CASSVATWSEQFF,TGTGCCAGCAGCGTAGCTACGTGGTCAGAGCAGTTCTTC
TRBV7-8,few,TRBJ2-2,TRBD1,CASSGTDNTGELFF,TGTGCCAGCAGTGGGACAGATAACACCGGGGAGCTGTTTTTT
TRBV7-9,few,TRBJ1-2,NA,CASSLGGWNGYTF,TGTGCCAGCAGCTTGGGGGGTTGGAATGGCTACACCTTC
TRBV10-3,NA,TRBJ2-7,TRBD1,CAITEDRGGYEQYF,TGTGCCATCACCGAAGACAGGGGAGGTTACGAGCAGTACTTC
TRBV4-2,NA,TRBJ2-3,NA,CASSLEATDTQYF,TGTGCCAGCAGCCTAGAAGCGACAGATACGCAGTATTTT
TRBV9,NA,TRBJ2-2,NA,CASSLRGSNTGELFF,TGTGCCAGCAGCCTCAGGGGTTCGAACACCGGGGAGCTGTTTTTT
TRBV9,few,TRBJ2-7,TRBD1,CASSPGQSSVEQYF,TGTGCCAGCAGCCCGGGACAGAGTTCCGTCGAGCAGTACTTC
TRBV6-4,once,TRBJ2-1,TRBD1,CASSERTGGYEQFF,TGTGCCAGCAGTGAAAGGACAGGGGGTTATGAGCAGTTCTTC
TRBV19,NA,TRBJ1-1,NA,CASRASGTEAFF,TGTGCCAGTAGGGCCTCCGGGACAGAAGCTTTCTTT
TRBV4-3,NA,TRBJ2-3,NA,CASSQDLPGQRYTDTQYF,TGCGCCAGCAGCCAAGACCTCCCCGGACAGAGATACACAGATACGCAGTATTTT